A single sample is the source of the 29 T cell receptor beta chains below, sequenced in a study of T cell responses to AZD1222 COVID-19 vaccine (TCRdb year 2021). Receptor libraries were prepared by the immunoSEQ multiplex PCR assay. The table comes from immuneACCESS by way of TCRdb, which keeps in-frame sequences with V and J called. Part of the clones is missing from these tables; in studies checked, under half for an unresolved V gene and the rest for unknown reasons. This sample has about 88,000 clones in its table, and approximately 91% of those were observed once. Together, the top ten hold over 2% of the sample. In the paper's terms, the time point label means: baseline before first vaccination. The sequencing used peripheral blood, collected on day 0 of AZD1222 vaccination. The source of these receptors is an adult in good health.

This clone came up once. This chain uses TRBV20-1 with TRBJ1-1, with D unresolved. Deletions cut 6 bases from V and 4 bases from J, with 12 bases between. Germline V CDR1 and CDR2: DFQATT, SNEGSKA (reference sequence). This CDR3 region has 12 residues. The CDR3 sequence: CSASSRVTEAFF. DNA for the CDR3: TGCAGTGCCAGTTCGAGGGTCACTGAAGCTTTCTTT.

The chain is built from TRBV10-3 and TRBJ2-7, with TRBD1 as a possible D gene (6 bases). The CDR3 runs to 14 residues. V dropped 11 bases and J dropped 1 base, with 18 bases sitting between them. CDR1 and CDR2 from the germline V gene are ENHRY and SYGVKD. The CDR3 reads CASHEGTTSYEQYF. The CDR3 nucleotides read TGTGCCTCCCACGAGGGGACAACATCCTACGAGCAGTACTTC.

This clone was seen a few times. The CDR3: CASSQTGSRSPLHF. DNA for the CDR3: TGTGCCAGCAGCCAGACAGGGTCAAGATCACCCCTCCACTTT. The rearrangement joins TRBV7-3 to TRBJ1-6, with 7 bases that match TRBD1. The V gene end was trimmed by 5 bases and the J gene end by 10 bases; junction bases not matched to a gene: 8. The CDR3 covers 14 residues. The germline V gene encodes CDR1 SGHTA and CDR2 FQGTGA.

The chain combines TRBV18 with TRBJ1-2; 9 bases agree with TRBD1. This CDR3 has 16 residues. Per the germline V gene, CDR1 is KGHSH and CDR2 is LQKENI. V lost 2 bases to trimming and J lost 4 bases; unmatched junction nucleotides: 8. The CDR3 coding sequence is TGTGCCAGCTCACCAGTACAGGGGGCCGGTGGCTATGGCTACACCTTC. Encoded protein: CASSPVQGAGGYGYTF.

V is TRBV5-1 and J is TRBJ2-2; 10 nucleotides line up with TRBD1. Germline values: CDR1 SGHRS, CDR2 YFSETQ. The junction had 3 bases not matched to a gene; V was cut back by 1 base and J by 6 bases. The CDR3 is made up of 15 amino acids. The CDR3 DNA follows: TGCGCCAGCAGCTTGTCGGGACAGGGGCCCGGGGAGCTGTTTTTT. This codes for CASSLSGQGPGELFF.

The V call is TRBV27, the J call TRBJ1-5; D is undetermined. CDR1 and CDR2 from the germline V gene are MNHEY and SMNVEV (reference sequence). The CDR3 sequence is 13 residues long. V was trimmed by 3 bases and J by 7 bases, leaving 10 bases between them. The CDR3 region has the DNA TGTGCCAGCAGTTTGGGATTGTACCAGCCCCAGCATTTT. Protein sequence: CASSLGLYQPQHF.

The chain combines TRBV5-1 with TRBJ2-3; D unresolved. The V gene lost 3 bases and the J gene lost 2 bases, with 4 bases spanning the gap. This CDR3 contains 12 residues. The germline gives CDR1 SGHRS, CDR2 YFSETQ. In DNA, the CDR3 is TGCGCCAGCAGCTCCCCCACAGATACGCAGTATTTT. This translates into CASSSPTDTQYF.

The chain uses TRBV7-8 and TRBJ1-5; 8 nucleotides line up with TRBD1. CDR3 length: 17 amino acids. The germline V gene has CDR1 SGHVS and CDR2 FQNEAQ. Unmatched junction bases numbered 12, after V lost 4 bases and J lost 4 bases. The CDR3 DNA follows: TGTGCCAGCAGCTCTGGGTCAGGGGGCGCGAAGAATCAGCCCCAGCATTTT. Residues: CASSSGSGGAKNQPQHF.

This clone was picked up one time. The chain combines TRBV3-1 (or the pseudogene TRBV3-2) with TRBJ1-2; D is uncertain. CDR3 length: 15 amino acids. CDR1 and CDR2 from the germline V gene are LGHDT and YNNKEL (reference sequence). V was pared by 0 bases and J by 0 bases, with 8 bases between. The CDR3, as DNA: TGTGCCAGCAGCCAAGATGGGGTAGCTAACTATGGCTACACCTTC. It codes for CASSQDGVANYGYTF.

J is TRBJ2-3 and V is TRBV15; 8 positions match TRBD1. From germline, CDR1 is LNHNV and CDR2 YYDKDF (reference sequence). This CDR3 region has 15 residues. V gave up 3 bases and J gave up 2 bases; unmatched junction bases: 4. CDR3 sequence (DNA): TGTGCCACCAGCAGGGGACAGGTGGACACAGATACGCAGTATTTT. As protein: CATSRGQVDTDTQYF.

This rearrangement joins TRBV25-1 to TRBJ1-5, with D hard to call. Germline-derived CDR1 and CDR2 are MGHDK and SYGVNS. V dropped 5 bases and J dropped 8 bases, with 16 bases sitting between them. CDR3 length: 14 residues. The CDR3 here is CASSPSGPAKPQHF. The CDR3 DNA sequence: TGTGCCAGCAGTCCGTCCGGACCCGCTAAGCCCCAGCATTTT.

The chain employs TRBV19 and TRBJ2-2; D is ambiguous. The CDR3 is 13 amino acids. V lost 7 bases to trimming and J lost 2 bases, with 8 bases between them. Germline-derived CDR1 and CDR2 are LNHDA and SQIVND (reference sequence). The CDR3 coding sequence is TGTGCCAGTATAAACCTAAACACCGGGGAGCTGTTTTTT. Encoded protein: CASINLNTGELFF.

This chain connects TRBV6-2 or TRBV6-3 to TRBJ1-5, with D possibly TRBD1 on 6 matching bases. The germline gives CDR1 MNHEY, CDR2 SVGEGT. The CDR3 loop spans 14 amino acids. The V end lost 5 bases, the J end lost 3 bases, and 11 bases lay between the germline ends. CDR3 residues: CASSARTVNQPQHF. CDR3 sequence (DNA): TGTGCCAGCAGTGCCCGGACAGTCAATCAGCCCCAGCATTTT.

The chain employs TRBV7-3 and TRBJ1-2; 9 bases are a match to TRBD1. Germline CDR1 is SGHTA and CDR2 is FQGTGA. J gave up 3 bases and V 5 bases, and 19 bases lay outside the gene matches. This CDR3 is 19 amino acids long. Here the CDR3 reads CASSPKGPGQGHYHYGYTF. CDR3 nucleotides: TGTGCCAGCAGCCCAAAAGGTCCGGGACAGGGACATTATCACTATGGCTACACCTTC.

This chain joins TRBV6-1 and TRBJ1-1, with 10 positions matching TRBD1. This CDR3 has 19 amino acids. V trimming: 4 bases; J trimming: 2 bases; junction bases outside the gene matches: 16. Germline CDR1 reads MNHNS; CDR2 reads SASEGT. The CDR3 DNA reads TGTGCCAGCAGTGGAAGAACTCACGTAGACAGGGGGCGAAACACTGAAGCTTTCTTT. It codes for CASSGRTHVDRGRNTEAFF.

The rearrangement uses TRBV4-1 and TRBJ2-3; no firm D call. CDR3 length: 16 residues. V was pared by 1 base and J by 0 bases, with 11 bases between. Germline V gene sequence: CDR1 MGHRA, CDR2 YSYEKL. The CDR3: CASSQGPSSSTDTQYF. The CDR3 coding sequence is TGCGCCAGCAGCCAAGGGCCTTCTTCTAGCACAGATACGCAGTATTTT.

The chain links TRBV5-1 to TRBJ2-7; 11 bases match TRBD2. V lost 0 bases and J lost 7; bases outside the gene matches: 9. Germline CDR1 and CDR2: SGHRS and YFSETQ. The CDR3 length is 16 residues. CDR3 DNA: TGCGCCAGCAGCTTGGCCGCAGGTAGCGGGAGGGGTGAGCAGTACTTC. It is translated as CASSLAAGSGRGEQYF.

V usage is TRBV18 and J usage is TRBJ2-7, with 7 bases that match TRBD2. CDR1 and CDR2 (germline): KGHSH, LQKENI. J lost 2 bases, V lost 2 bases, and 3 bases had no gene match. The CDR3 totals 14 residues. CDR3 DNA: TGTGCCAGCTCACCATCGCGGGAGCCCTACGAGCAGTACTTC. Translation: CASSPSREPYEQYF.

Here the CDR3 DNA reads TGCAGTGCCGCCGGCACAGATACGCAGTATTTT. Its protein is CSAAGTDTQYF. The J gene is TRBJ2-3, the V gene TRBV20-1; D unclear. This CDR3 has 11 residues. The germline V gene has CDR1 DFQATT and CDR2 SNEGSKA (reference sequence). Trimming shortened V by 6 bases and J by 1 base, and 5 bases separated the two germline ends.

The sample holds a few counts of this clone. V gene TRBV19 combines with J gene TRBJ2-7, with D uncertain. The germline V and J ends were trimmed by 4 bases and 4 bases, with 20 bases remaining between them. There are 16 residues in the CDR3. CDR1 and CDR2 from the germline V gene are LNHDA and SQIVND (reference sequence). The CDR3 spells CASSTNALGVSYEQYF. CDR3 in DNA: TGTGCCAGTAGTACAAACGCGTTAGGTGTATCGTACGAGCAGTACTTC.

The genes are TRBV3-1 (or the pseudogene TRBV3-2) and TRBJ1-1; unclear D gene. The CDR3 extends over 14 amino acids. V dropped 0 bases and J dropped 5 bases, with 10 bases sitting between them. In germline, CDR1 is LGHDT, CDR2 YNNKEL (reference sequence). The CDR3 coding sequence is TGTGCCAGCAGCCAAGAAGGACGGTATACTGAAGCTTTCTTT. It translates to CASSQEGRYTEAFF.

Concerning this clone: The sample holds other DNA sequences that translate to the same CDR3. The J gene is TRBJ1-1, the V gene TRBV5-6; D uncertain. Deletions cut 0 bases from V and 5 bases from J, with 11 bases between. CDR3 length: 14 amino acids. Germline assignment: CDR1 SGHDT and CDR2 YYEEEE. Here the CDR3 reads CASSLAPVGTEAFF. The CDR3, as DNA: TGTGCCAGCAGCTTGGCTCCGGTAGGAACTGAAGCTTTCTTT.

V gene TRBV7-3 combines with J gene TRBJ2-6; D uncertain. Germline-derived CDR1 and CDR2 are SGHTA and FQGTGA. The V end lost 5 bases, the J end lost 0 bases, and 11 bases lay between the germline ends. The CDR3 consists of 16 residues. The CDR3, as DNA: TGTGCCAGCAGCCAGAGACACCTCTCTGGGGCCAACGTCCTGACTTTC. Protein sequence: CASSQRHLSGANVLTF.

J is TRBJ2-7 and V is TRBV4-1, with TRBD2 matching over 8 bases. Germline CDR1 MGHRA, CDR2 YSYEKL. V lost 3 bases, J lost 5 bases, and 9 bases stayed unmatched. This CDR3 comprises 15 residues. In DNA, the CDR3 is TGCGCCAGCAGCCAGGGACGGGAGGGCAGTAACGAGCAGTACTTC. Residues: CASSQGREGSNEQYF.

This clone was counted once. The V gene is TRBV5-8, the J gene TRBJ1-6; 10 positions agree with TRBD1. V shed 10 bases and J 9 bases; nucleotides not matched to a gene: 19. This CDR3 has 17 amino acids. CDR1 is SGHTS and CDR2 is YDEGEE in the germline V gene. CDR3 loop: CAQQLVRLGDRGSPLHF. Written as DNA, the CDR3 is TGTGCCCAGCAGCTTGTTCGCCTCGGGGACAGGGGTTCACCCCTCCACTTT.

V gene TRBV6-1 combines with J gene TRBJ1-1; no definite D call. V lost 2 bases to trimming and J lost 2 bases, with 24 bases between them. The CDR3 has 19 amino acids. The germline V gene has CDR1 MNHNS and CDR2 SASEGT. In DNA, the CDR3 is TGTGCCAGCAGTGAACAGCTATTCCCCGGTGGACGGGGTAACACTGAAGCTTTCTTT. Protein sequence: CASSEQLFPGGRGNTEAFF.

Here the CDR3 DNA reads TGTGCCAGCTCACAAAGCAGCGGGACAGGGGTTGAAAAACTGTTTTTT. Protein sequence: CASSQSSGTGVEKLFF. The chain has TRBV18 and TRBJ1-4; the match to TRBD1 covers 10 bases. This CDR3 comprises 16 residues. Germline V CDR1 and CDR2: KGHSH, LQKENI. V gave up 4 bases and J gave up 7 bases; unmatched junction bases: 9.

This clone was recorded once. The chain uses TRBV6-5 and TRBJ2-1; TRBD2 might be the D (5 bases). The CDR3 has 15 amino acids. Germline V gene sequence: CDR1 MNHEY, CDR2 SVGAGI. The V and J ends lost 6 bases and 1 base respectively, with 13 bases between them. The CDR3 DNA sequence: TGTGCCAGCAGCCCGCGGGCGGTTTCCTACAATGAGCAGTTCTTC. Translation gives CASSPRAVSYNEQFF.

The J gene is TRBJ1-1, the V gene TRBV4-2, with unresolved D. The germline gives CDR1 LGHNA, CDR2 YNFKEQ. V was shortened by 1 base and J by 0 bases, with 15 bases between the two germline ends. The CDR3 contains 17 residues. The CDR3, as DNA: TGTGCCAGCAGCCAAGCCCTGAGGGCAATCATGAACACTGAAGCTTTCTTT. This codes for CASSQALRAIMNTEAFF.